The 29 T cell receptor beta chains below come from one sample, sequenced in a study of beta chain features in type 1 diabetes. The investigators reverse transcribed all of the isolated RNA, so they sequenced expressed TCRB transcripts. Method: immunoSEQ multiplex PCR; TCRdb's copy keeps in-frame clones and lacks some. The table lists under 300,000 clones, approximately 25% of them singletons. Notes on the study in general: Type 1 diabetes patients had moderately but significantly shorter TCRB CDR3s in all four CD4+ subsets.

These receptors are not linked to any known antigen. Sample: naive CD4+ T cells from blood. All receptors come from a woman aged 30 to 39 with type 1 diabetes.

The V call is TRBV30, the J call TRBJ2-3; a weak D match, TRBD1 (6 bases). Trimming took off 4 bases at V and 6 bases at J, with 11 bases between the two ends. The CDR3 sequence is 12 residues long. Germline CDR1 reads GTSNPN; CDR2 reads SVGIG (reference sequence). Written as DNA, the CDR3 is TGTGCCTGGACTGGACAGCCCGATACGCAGTATTTT. Amino acids: CAWTGQPDTQYF.

The V gene is TRBV7-9, the J gene TRBJ1-2, with D possibly being TRBD1 (6 bases). The germline V gene has CDR1 SEHNR and CDR2 FQNEAQ (reference sequence). CDR3 length equals 15 residues. Trimming took off 3 bases at V and 6 bases at J, with 17 bases between the two ends. The CDR3 protein is CASSFRTAHIDGYTF. DNA for the CDR3: TGTGCCAGCAGCTTCAGGACAGCCCATATCGATGGCTACACCTTC.

The V and J genes are TRBV5-1 and TRBJ2-3, with D perhaps TRBD2 (5 bases). From germline, CDR1 is SGHRS and CDR2 YFSETQ. The CDR3 consists of 14 residues. With 4 bases removed from V and 0 bases from J, the gap between germline ends came to 9 bases. CDR3 sequence reads: CASSILASTDTQYF. The CDR3 DNA is TGCGCCAGCAGCATCCTAGCTAGCACAGATACGCAGTATTTT.

Only a few counts were recorded for this clone. The rearrangement joins TRBV4-1 to TRBJ2-1; 7 positions match TRBD1. The CDR3 has 16 amino acids. After removal of 0 bases from V and 5 bases from J, the junction contained 7 bases not matched to a gene. Germline V gene lookup returns CDR1 MGHRA and CDR2 YSYEKL. The CDR3 coding sequence is TGCGCCAGCAGCCAAGACCGGGACAGCATGGACAATGAGCAGTTCTTC. It encodes CASSQDRDSMDNEQFF.

The V gene is TRBV30, the J gene TRBJ2-2; no firm D call. The CDR3 covers 12 residues. Per the germline V gene, CDR1 is GTSNPN and CDR2 is SVGIG (reference sequence). CDR3 DNA sequence: TGTTCTGGCCCAAGGAACACCGGGGAGCTGTTTTTT. Translated: CSGPRNTGELFF.

The J gene is TRBJ2-3, the V gene TRBV9; D gene unclear. Between the trimmed V and J ends, which lost 0 bases and 2 bases, there was a span of 10 bases. The CDR3 spans 15 residues. Germline V gene data show CDR1 as SGDLS and CDR2 as YYNGEE. The CDR3 DNA sequence: TGTGCCAGCAGCGTAGGGTCGGGTTCCACAGATACGCAGTATTTT. It specifies CASSVGSGSTDTQYF.

The chain couples TRBV29-1 to TRBJ2-2; TRBD2 is a possible D gene (5 bases). Germline-derived CDR1 and CDR2 are SQVTM and ANQGSEA. V was clipped by 4 bases and J by 3 bases, with 9 bases between them. The CDR3 is 13 amino acids. Here the CDR3 DNA reads TGCAGCGTTGCTGACGGGGACACCGGGGAGCTGTTTTTT. It codes for CSVADGDTGELFF.

The DNA of the CDR3 is TGTGCCTGGAGCGCACTAGCGGGAGGGGGCAATGAGCAGTTCTTC. It codes for CAWSALAGGGNEQFF. The chain joins TRBV30 to TRBJ2-1; 13 nucleotides match TRBD2. Germline values: CDR1 GTSNPN, CDR2 SVGIG (reference sequence). V gave up 3 bases and J gave up 6 bases; unmatched junction bases: 5. The CDR3 is 15 amino acids.

This clone has more than one count but fewer than ten. The chain carries TRBV4-2 and TRBJ1-2; 7 bases map to TRBD1. This CDR3 comprises 14 residues. Germline V gene sequence: CDR1 LGHNA, CDR2 YNFKEQ. J lost 7 bases, V lost 0 bases, and 5 bases had no gene match. The CDR3 DNA follows: TGTGCCAGCAGCCAAGATGGGACAGCCTCTGGCTACACCTTC. It encodes CASSQDGTASGYTF.

The table lists this clone with a few counts. The chain links TRBV30 to TRBJ1-2; a weak D match, TRBD1 (5 bases). Germline loops: CDR1 GTSNPN, CDR2 SVGIG (reference sequence). Trimming removed 2 bases from V and 8 bases from J, with 15 bases in between. CDR3 length: 13 amino acids. CDR3 protein: CAWSNGWGGGYTF. Here the CDR3 DNA reads TGTGCCTGGAGTAACGGGTGGGGCGGCGGCTACACCTTC.

The chain employs TRBV18 and TRBJ2-7; D unclear. This CDR3 spans 12 amino acids. Germline lookup yields CDR1 KGHSH and CDR2 LQKENI. V was cut by 3 bases and J by 6 bases, with 9 bases left in between. CDR3 loop: CASSPTPGEQYF. DNA of the CDR3: TGTGCCAGCTCACCTACCCCGGGCGAGCAGTACTTC.

This clone has a handful of counts. The chain has TRBV18 and TRBJ1-1, with D tentatively TRBD1 (6 bases). V lost 7 bases, J lost 3 bases, and 12 bases lay in between. This CDR3 contains 13 residues. CDR1 is KGHSH and CDR2 is LQKENI in the germline V gene. The CDR3 DNA reads as TGTGCCAGCTATCAGGGGAGGGACACTGAAGCTTTCTTT. Protein product: CASYQGRDTEAFF.

In its sample, this clone was seen a few times. The chain has TRBV30 and TRBJ2-5; tentative D call: TRBD2 (5 bases). The CDR3 runs 12 residues. Germline loops: CDR1 GTSNPN, CDR2 SVGIG (reference sequence). The V end lost 6 bases, the J end lost 4 bases, and 12 bases lay between the germline ends. In nucleotides, the CDR3 is TGTGCCTGCGGAAGACGGGGAGAGACCCAGTACTTC. It is translated as CACGRRGETQYF.

The chain uses TRBV29-1 and TRBJ1-1, with D perhaps TRBD1 (6 bases). Germline V gene data show CDR1 as SQVTM and CDR2 as ANQGSEA. Trimming pared 4 bases from V and 5 bases from J, leaving 14 bases between. This CDR3 is built from 13 residues. The CDR3 protein is CSVVSGAVTEAFF. The CDR3 bases are TGCAGCGTTGTATCAGGGGCTGTTACTGAAGCTTTCTTT.

The gene calls are TRBV7-9 and TRBJ2-2, with D possibly TRBD1 on 6 matching bases. This CDR3 is 14 amino acids long. Germline V gene data show CDR1 as SEHNR and CDR2 as FQNEAQ (reference sequence). The V and J ends lost 5 bases and 5 bases respectively, with 12 bases between them. CDR3: CASSADSQTGELFF. The CDR3 nucleotides are TGTGCCAGCAGCGCGGACAGCCAAACCGGGGAGCTGTTTTTT.

Comments on this clone: Different DNA sequences within this sample yield the same CDR3. The V and J genes are TRBV2 and TRBJ1-1, with D hard to call. Germline CDR1 reads SNHLY; CDR2 reads FYNNEI. V was cut by 0 bases and J by 1 base, with 3 bases left in between. There are 13 residues in the CDR3. CDR3 residues: CASSEARNTEAFF. The CDR3 DNA sequence: TGTGCCAGCAGTGAAGCCAGGAACACTGAAGCTTTCTTT.

This chain links TRBV23-1 with TRBJ2-7, with D unclear. TRBV23-1 is sorted into the ORF group, with uncertain function. V shed 7 bases and J shed 3 bases, with 10 bases lying between them. The CDR3 sequence is 12 residues long. The CDR3 spells CASKRVNYEQYF. In DNA form, the CDR3 reads TGCGCCAGCAAACGGGTCAACTACGAGCAGTACTTC.

The chain couples TRBV19 to TRBJ2-1; 9 bases agree with TRBD2. V was pared by 5 bases and J by 6 bases, with 8 bases of the junction left unmatched. The CDR3 sequence is 15 residues long. The germline gives CDR1 LNHDA, CDR2 SQIVND (reference sequence). The CDR3 spells CASSEETSGINEQFF. In nucleotides, the CDR3 is TGTGCCAGTAGTGAAGAGACTAGCGGTATCAATGAGCAGTTCTTC.

A few counts support this clone. V gene TRBV29-1 combines with J gene TRBJ1-2, with D perhaps TRBD1 (5 bases). Germline V gives CDR1 SQVTM, CDR2 ANQGSEA. The CDR3 has 13 residues. Trimming cost V 8 bases and J 6 bases, with 19 bases left between them. The DNA of the CDR3 is TGCAGCTTCGGACACGGGGGGTTGAATGGCTACACCTTC. It yields the protein CSFGHGGLNGYTF. The entire variable domain, with the rest obtained from reference TRBV29-1 and TRBJ1-2, is as follows: SAVISQKPSRDICQRGTSLTIQCQVDSQVTMMFWYRQQPGQSLTLIATANQGSEATYESGFVIDKFPISRPNLTFSTLTVSNMSPEDSSIYLCSFGHGGLNGYTFGSGTRLTVV.

This chain links TRBV9 with TRBJ1-1, with D possibly matching TRBD1 (5 bases). The V end lost 4 bases, the J end lost 0 bases, and 10 bases lay between the germline ends. Germline-derived CDR1 and CDR2 are SGDLS and YYNGEE. CDR3 length: 14 amino acids. The DNA of the CDR3 is TGTGCCAGCAGCCCGGACATTATGAACACTGAAGCTTTCTTT. Translated: CASSPDIMNTEAFF.

This clone has more than one count but fewer than ten. The rearrangement joins TRBV5-1 to TRBJ2-1; a possible D gene is TRBD1 (6 bases). Germline-derived CDR1 and CDR2 are SGHRS and YFSETQ. This CDR3 is 11 amino acids long. Trimming took 7 bases from V and 10 from J, leaving 12 bases between them. The CDR3 loop reads CASGYRDEQFF. The CDR3 coding sequence is TGCGCCAGCGGCTACAGGGACGAGCAGTTCTTC.

V gene TRBV10-3 combines with J gene TRBJ1-2; no reliable D call. The germline V gene has CDR1 ENHRY and CDR2 SYGVKD. The CDR3 covers 14 residues. Trimming took 0 bases from V and 7 from J, leaving 12 bases between them. CDR3 sequence (DNA): TGTGCCATCAGTGAGTCGTTCGGGGTTTCTGGCTACACCTTC. This encodes CAISESFGVSGYTF.

This chain connects TRBV19 to TRBJ2-5; 8 bases match TRBD1. The length of the CDR3 is 14 residues. Per the germline V gene, CDR1 is LNHDA and CDR2 is SQIVND (reference sequence). The V gene end was trimmed by 6 bases and the J gene end by 4 bases; junction bases not matched to a gene: 7. This CDR3 is CASRRQGAGETQYF. The DNA for the CDR3 is TGTGCCAGTAGACGCCAGGGGGCGGGAGAGACCCAGTACTTC.

This clone was picked up a small number of times. V and J are TRBV2 and TRBJ1-2; no firm D call. Trimming stripped 8 bases from V and 5 bases from J, with 6 bases between. The CDR3 is made up of 10 amino acids. Germline V gives CDR1 SNHLY, CDR2 FYNNEI. The chain's CDR3 is CASSVYGYTF. The CDR3 DNA reads as TGTGCCAGCTCTGTATATGGCTACACCTTC.

This clone was counted only a few times. The rearrangement links TRBV25-1 to TRBJ1-1; no firm D call. Trimming took 2 bases from V and 4 from J, leaving 8 bases between them. CDR1 and CDR2 (germline): MGHDK, SYGVNS. The CDR3 is 13 residues long. The CDR3 here is CASSELGGTEAFF. DNA for the CDR3: TGTGCCAGCAGTGAACTCGGAGGCACTGAAGCTTTCTTT. The variable domain in full, with the rest retrieved from reference TRBV25-1 and TRBJ1-1, is EADIYQTPRYLVIGTGKKITLECSQTMGHDKMYWYQQDPGMELHLIHYSYGVNSTEKGDLSSESTVSRIRTEHFPLTLESARPSHTSQYLCASSELGGTEAFFGQGTRLTVV.

The gene calls are TRBV4-1 and TRBJ2-5, with unresolved D. CDR3 length: 13 residues. CDR1 is MGHRA and CDR2 is YSYEKL in the germline V gene. Between the trimmed V and J ends, which lost 6 bases and 4 bases, there was a span of 12 bases. The CDR3 reads CASRLRPGETQYF. The CDR3 nucleotides are TGCGCCAGCAGGTTAAGACCGGGAGAGACCCAGTACTTC.

In this sample, this clone turned up a few times. This chain connects TRBV28 to TRBJ2-5, with 9 positions matching TRBD1. The CDR3 spans 15 residues. Germline CDR1 and CDR2: MDHEN and SYDVKM. The V segment lost 7 bases and the J segment 6 bases; nucleotides outside the gene matches: 12. CDR3 residues: CASTDRQGVWKTQYF. CDR3 bases: TGTGCCAGCACCGATCGACAGGGGGTTTGGAAGACCCAGTACTTC.

This chain links TRBV18 with TRBJ2-5; TRBD2 matches 9 bases. CDR1 is KGHSH and CDR2 is LQKENI in the germline V gene. Trimming removed 3 bases from V and 4 bases from J; junction bases left unmatched: 6. The CDR3 covers 15 residues. For the CDR3, the DNA is TGTGCCAGCTCACCCCAGGCACTAGCGGGAGAGACCCAGTACTTC. Encoded protein: CASSPQALAGETQYF.

This clone was picked up a small number of times. The chain links TRBV4-1 to TRBJ2-5; maybe TRBD1 (6 bases). The germline gives CDR1 MGHRA, CDR2 YSYEKL. The ends were cut back, 2 bases at V and 2 bases at J, with 21 bases in the middle. The CDR3 has 18 residues. The CDR3 loop reads CASSQKQGNGLEQETQYF. Written as DNA, the CDR3 is TGCGCCAGCAGCCAAAAGCAGGGGAACGGTCTAGAGCAAGAGACCCAGTACTTC.